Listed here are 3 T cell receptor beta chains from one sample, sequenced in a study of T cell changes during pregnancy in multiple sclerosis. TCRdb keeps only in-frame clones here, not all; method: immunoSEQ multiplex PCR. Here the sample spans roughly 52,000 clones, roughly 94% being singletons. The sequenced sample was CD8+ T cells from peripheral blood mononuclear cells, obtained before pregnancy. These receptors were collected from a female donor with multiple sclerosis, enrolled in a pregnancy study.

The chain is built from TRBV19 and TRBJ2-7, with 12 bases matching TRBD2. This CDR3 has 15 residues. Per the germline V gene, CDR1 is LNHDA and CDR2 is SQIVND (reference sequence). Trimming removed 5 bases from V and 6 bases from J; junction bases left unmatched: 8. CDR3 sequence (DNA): TGTGCCAGTAGTGCCTCGACTAGCGGGAGTTTCGAGCAGTACTTC. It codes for CASSASTSGSFEQYF.

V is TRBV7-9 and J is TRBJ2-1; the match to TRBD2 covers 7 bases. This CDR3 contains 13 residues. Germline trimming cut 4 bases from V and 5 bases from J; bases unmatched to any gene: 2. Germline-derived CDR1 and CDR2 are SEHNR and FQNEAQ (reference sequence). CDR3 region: CASSWGGDNEQFF. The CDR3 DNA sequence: TGTGCCAGCAGCTGGGGGGGGGACAATGAGCAGTTCTTC.

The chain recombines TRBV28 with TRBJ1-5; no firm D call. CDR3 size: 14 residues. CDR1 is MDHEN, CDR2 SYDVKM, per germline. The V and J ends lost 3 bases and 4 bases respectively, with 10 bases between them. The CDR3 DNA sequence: TGTGCCAGCAGTTTCCGGGTTGTGAATCAGCCCCAGCATTTT. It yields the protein CASSFRVVNQPQHF.